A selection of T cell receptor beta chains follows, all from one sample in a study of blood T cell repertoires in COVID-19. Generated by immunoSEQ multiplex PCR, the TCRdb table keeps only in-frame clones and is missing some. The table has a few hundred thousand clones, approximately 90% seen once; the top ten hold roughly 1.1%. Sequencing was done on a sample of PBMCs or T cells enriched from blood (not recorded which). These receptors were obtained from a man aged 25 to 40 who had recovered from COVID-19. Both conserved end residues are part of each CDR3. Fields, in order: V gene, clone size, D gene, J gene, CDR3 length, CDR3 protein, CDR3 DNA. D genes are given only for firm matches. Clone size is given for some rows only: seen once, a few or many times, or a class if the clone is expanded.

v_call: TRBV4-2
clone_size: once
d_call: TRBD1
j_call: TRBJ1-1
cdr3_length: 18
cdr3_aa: CASSQGDRGVFVGTEAFF
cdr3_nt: TGTGCCAGCAGCCAAGGGGACAGGGGGGTCTTCGTGGGCACTGAAGCTTTCTTT

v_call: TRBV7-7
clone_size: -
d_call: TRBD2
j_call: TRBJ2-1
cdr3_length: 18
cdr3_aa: CASSRGVAGRGTTDEQFF
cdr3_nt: TGTGCTAGCAGCCGCGGGGTAGCGGGAAGAGGGACCACCGATGAGCAGTTCTTC

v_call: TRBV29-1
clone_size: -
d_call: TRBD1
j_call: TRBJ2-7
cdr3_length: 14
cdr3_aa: CSVDGTELPYEQYF
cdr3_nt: TGCAGCGTGGACGGGACAGAGCTTCCCTACGAGCAGTACTTC

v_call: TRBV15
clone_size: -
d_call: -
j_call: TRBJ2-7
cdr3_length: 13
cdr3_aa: CATSQSLSYEQYF
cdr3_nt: TGTGCCACCAGCCAATCACTCTCCTACGAGCAGTACTTC

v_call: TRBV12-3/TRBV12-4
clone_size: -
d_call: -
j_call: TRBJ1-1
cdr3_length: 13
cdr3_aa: CASSAREGGRAFF
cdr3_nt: TGTGCCAGCTCCGCGAGGGAGGGCGGAAGAGCTTTCTTT

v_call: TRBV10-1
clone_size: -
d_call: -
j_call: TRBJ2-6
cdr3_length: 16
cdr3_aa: CASSPGTGSGANVLTF
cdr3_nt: TGCGCCAGCAGTCCGGGTACTGGCTCTGGGGCCAACGTCCTGACTTTC

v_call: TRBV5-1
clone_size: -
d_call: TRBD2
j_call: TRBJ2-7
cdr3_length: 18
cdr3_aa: CASSLAGLAVTSSYEQYF
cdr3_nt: TGCGCCAGCAGCTTGGCCGGACTAGCGGTAACGAGCTCCTACGAGCAGTACTTC

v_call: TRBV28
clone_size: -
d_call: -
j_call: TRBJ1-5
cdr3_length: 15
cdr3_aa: CASSSPDSPNQPQHF
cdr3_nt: TGTGCCAGCAGCTCCCCAGACAGCCCAAATCAGCCCCAGCATTTT

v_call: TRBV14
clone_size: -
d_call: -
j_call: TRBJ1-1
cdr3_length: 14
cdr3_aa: CASSHSGYRTEAFF
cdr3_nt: TGTGCCAGCAGCCATAGTGGGTACAGGACTGAAGCTTTCTTT

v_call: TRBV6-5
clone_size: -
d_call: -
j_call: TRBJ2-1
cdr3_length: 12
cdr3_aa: CASRSSYNEQFF
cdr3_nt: TGTGCCAGCCGTAGCTCCTACAATGAGCAGTTCTTC

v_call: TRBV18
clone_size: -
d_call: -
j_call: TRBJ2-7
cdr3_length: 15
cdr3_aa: CASSPQDSGGNEQYF
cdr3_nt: TGTGCCAGCTCACCCCAGGACAGCGGTGGGAACGAGCAGTACTTC

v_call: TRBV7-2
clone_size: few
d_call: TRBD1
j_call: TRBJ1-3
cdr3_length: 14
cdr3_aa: CASSFGQAGNTIYF
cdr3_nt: TGTGCCAGCAGCTTCGGACAGGCCGGAAACACCATATATTTT

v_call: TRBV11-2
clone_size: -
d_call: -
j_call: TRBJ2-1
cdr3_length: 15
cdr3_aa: CASSVTSGGGYEQFF
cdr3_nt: TGTGCCAGCAGCGTTACTAGCGGAGGGGGCTATGAGCAGTTCTTC

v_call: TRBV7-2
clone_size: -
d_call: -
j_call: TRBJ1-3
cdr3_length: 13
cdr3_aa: CASSSQGRNTIYF
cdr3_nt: TGTGCCAGCAGCTCCCAGGGAAGAAACACCATATATTTT

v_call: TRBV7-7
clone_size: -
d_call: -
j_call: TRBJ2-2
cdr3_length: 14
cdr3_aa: CASSLGGATGELFF
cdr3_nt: TGTGCCAGCAGCTTAGGCGGCGCGACCGGGGAGCTGTTTTTT

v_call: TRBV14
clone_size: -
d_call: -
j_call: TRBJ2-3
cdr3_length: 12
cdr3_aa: CASSQRGYTQYF
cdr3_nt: TGTGCCAGCAGCCAACGGGGGTATACGCAGTATTTT

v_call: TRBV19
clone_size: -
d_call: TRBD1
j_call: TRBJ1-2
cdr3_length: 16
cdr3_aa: CASSVSDRGSTYGYTF
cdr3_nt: TGTGCCAGTAGTGTGTCTGACAGGGGAAGCACCTATGGCTACACCTTC

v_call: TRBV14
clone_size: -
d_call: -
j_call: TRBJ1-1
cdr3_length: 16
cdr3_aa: CASSQSGKIGDTEAFF
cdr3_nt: TGTGCCAGCAGCCAATCAGGAAAAATCGGGGACACTGAAGCTTTCTTT

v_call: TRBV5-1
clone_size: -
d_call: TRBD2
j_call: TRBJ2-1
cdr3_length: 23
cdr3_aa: CASSRDTFGTSGRIPRPYNEQFF
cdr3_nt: TGCGCCAGCAGCCGAGACACCTTTGGGACTAGCGGGAGAATCCCAAGACCGTACAATGAGCAGTTCTTC

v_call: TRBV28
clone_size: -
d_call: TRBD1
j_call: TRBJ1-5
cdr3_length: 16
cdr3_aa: CASSFRTGRRNQPQHF
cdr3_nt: TGTGCCAGCAGTTTCAGGACAGGGAGGCGCAATCAGCCCCAGCATTTT

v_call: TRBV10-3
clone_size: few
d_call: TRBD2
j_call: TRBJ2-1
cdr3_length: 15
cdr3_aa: CAISSGLAGEYEQFF
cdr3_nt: TGTGCCATCAGTTCGGGACTAGCGGGAGAGTATGAGCAGTTCTTC

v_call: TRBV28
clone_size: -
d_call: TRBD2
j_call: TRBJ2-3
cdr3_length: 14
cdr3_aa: CASRISGRAGPQYF
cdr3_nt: TGTGCCAGCAGAATAAGCGGGAGGGCCGGCCCGCAGTATTTT

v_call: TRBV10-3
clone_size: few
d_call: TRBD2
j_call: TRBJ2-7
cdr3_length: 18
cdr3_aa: CASCPGTSGGGGSYEQYF
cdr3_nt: TGTGCCAGCTGCCCGGGGACTAGCGGAGGAGGAGGCTCCTACGAGCAGTACTTC